These 3 T cell receptor beta chains were sequenced from one sample in a study of PD-1 blockade in classical Hodgkin lymphoma (dated by TCRdb to the early 2020s). In light of the paper, this sample's time point label describes: cycle 1 day 1 (C1D1), immediately before nivolumab initiation. Every trial patient had relapsed after autologous stem cell transplantation, and cohorts A, B and C differed in prior brentuximab vedotin exposure. To prepare the library, the immunoSEQ multiplex PCR assay was applied. Here the immuneACCESS table is served through TCRdb, limited to in-frame sequences with V and J called. Missing clones are a known gap in these copies; in checked studies unresolved V genes cover under half, and the rest lacks a known reason. Present in this sample are more than 60,000 clones, around 90% of which were seen just once. The ten biggest clones cover 7.5% to 10% of the sample. This specimen was peripheral blood mononuclear cells (PBMCs), taken at baseline. The receptors were gathered from a human donor with classical Hodgkin lymphoma.

The gene calls are TRBV6-1 and TRBJ2-2, with D unresolved. Germline values: CDR1 MNHNS, CDR2 SASEGT. The CDR3 has 15 amino acids. V was clipped by 10 bases and J by 0 bases, with 15 bases between them. The CDR3 DNA reads as TGTGCCACCCCCAATAACTATGCGAACACCGGGGAGCTGTTTTTT. This encodes CATPNNYANTGELFF.

This chain joins TRBV4-2 and TRBJ1-4; weak D call: TRBD1 (5 bases). V gave up 1 base and J gave up 3 bases, with 15 bases separating them. CDR1 is LGHNA, CDR2 YNFKEQ, per germline. The CDR3 has 17 amino acids. The CDR3 nucleotides read TGTGCCAGCAGCCAAGCGGGCGGGGGGGTTTCTAATGAAAAACTGTTTTTT. As protein: CASSQAGGGVSNEKLFF.

The CDR3 DNA reads TGTGCCAGCAGTTTTGGTAGCGGGAGGGCCGGGGAGACCCAGTACTTC. Translation gives CASSFGSGRAGETQYF. The chain recombines TRBV28 with TRBJ2-5; 11 bases are a match to TRBD2. V was clipped by 3 bases and J by 5 bases; unmatched bases: 8. The CDR3 contains 16 residues. Germline CDR1 and CDR2: MDHEN and SYDVKM.